A single count supports the clone carrying this T cell receptor beta chain. This entry comes from a study of cytomegalovirus exposure and HLA in healthy donors. Profiled with immunoSEQ multiplex PCR; TCRdb holds only in-frame clones, not every one. Of approximately 200,000 clones in the sample, more than 75% were seen once. Germline V gene data show CDR1 as SGDLS and CDR2 as YYNGEE. V was cut by 0 bases and J by 4 bases, with 16 bases left in between. There are 17 residues in the CDR3. Donors came from a validation cohort of about 110 subjects, distinct from the first 666-subject cohort. The sequencing sample was made of PBMCs. The chain combines TRBV9 with TRBJ1-4; D uncertain. This receptor was identified in a young man in good health and CMV-seropositive. The CDR3 DNA reads TGTGCCAGCAGCGTAGACCCCCCCCGAGCCTATAATGAAAAACTGTTTTTT. Translated, it gives CASSVDPPRAYNEKLFF.